Below, 17 T cell receptor beta chains from the same sample are listed, as sequenced in a study of cytomegalovirus exposure and HLA in healthy donors (dated by TCRdb to between 2016 and 2019). The method was the immunoSEQ multiplex PCR assay. The source is immuneACCESS, and TCRdb retained only in-frame sequences with V and J called. Part of the clones is not carried over; for the studies checked, unresolved V genes explain less than half of this, and the remainder is unexplained. In this sample the table shows almost 75,000 clones, approximately 86% of which occur a single time. The biggest ten clones account for around 2.9% of the sample. Specimen: PBMCs. The receptors were gathered from a man aged 25 to 40 in good health and CMV-seronegative.

This clone appeared a single time. The V call is TRBV7-9, the J call TRBJ1-5, with D unclear. The CDR3 length is 14 residues. Trimming removed 1 base at V and 4 bases at J, with 8 bases between. Germline V gene lookup returns CDR1 SEHNR and CDR2 FQNEAQ (reference sequence). This CDR3 reads CASSLELPNQPQHF. CDR3 nucleotides: TGTGCCAGCAGCTTAGAACTTCCAAATCAGCCCCAGCATTTT.

J is TRBJ2-7 and V is TRBV4-1; 9 nucleotides line up with TRBD1. Germline-derived CDR1 and CDR2 are MGHRA and YSYEKL. With 0 bases clipped from V and 7 bases from J, the junction kept 10 bases outside the gene matches. The CDR3 has 16 residues. CDR3 amino acids: CASSQEGGTGSREQYF. CDR3 nucleotide sequence: TGCGCCAGCAGCCAAGAGGGGGGGACAGGGTCGCGGGAGCAGTACTTC.

V gene TRBV28 combines with J gene TRBJ2-5; a possible D gene is TRBD1 (5 bases). Trimming cost V 3 bases and J 5 bases, with 13 bases left between them. CDR1 and CDR2 from the germline V gene are MDHEN and SYDVKM. The CDR3 length is 14 residues. The CDR3 protein is CASSFWQGSETQYF. CDR3 sequence (DNA): TGTGCCAGCAGTTTTTGGCAGGGTTCGGAGACCCAGTACTTC.

V usage is TRBV5-1 and J usage is TRBJ1-1, with D maybe TRBD1 (5 bases). Germline V gene data show CDR1 as SGHRS and CDR2 as YFSETQ. The germline V and J ends were trimmed by 0 bases and 3 bases, with 21 bases remaining between them. CDR3 length: 18 residues. The DNA of the CDR3 is TGCGCCAGCAGCTTGGGGGGGGAAACCCCGTCGCTGGACACTGAAGCTTTCTTT. Its protein product is CASSLGGETPSLDTEAFF.

This clone has just a few counts. This rearrangement joins TRBV2 to TRBJ1-6; no clear D. CDR1 is SNHLY and CDR2 is FYNNEI in the germline V gene. The CDR3 contains 13 residues. With 3 bases removed from V and 11 bases from J, the gap between germline ends came to 11 bases. CDR3 loop: CASSDSGFAPLHF. CDR3 sequence (DNA): TGTGCCAGCAGTGATTCGGGTTTTGCACCCCTCCACTTT.

This rearrangement joins TRBV27 to TRBJ1-2; 8 nucleotides match TRBD1. CDR1 is MNHEY, CDR2 SMNVEV, per germline (reference sequence). Germline trimming cut 6 bases from V and 4 bases from J; bases unmatched to any gene: 10. The CDR3 has 15 amino acids. The DNA for the CDR3 is TGTGCCAGCAGGTCACAGGGGGTTGGCCGCTATGGCTACACCTTC. It translates to CASRSQGVGRYGYTF.

This rearrangement joins TRBV10-3 to TRBJ1-1; TRBD1 agrees at 7 bases. The CDR3 covers 13 residues. Per germline, CDR1 ENHRY and CDR2 SYGVKD. Unmatched junction bases numbered 6, after V lost 7 bases and J lost 4 bases. The CDR3 DNA sequence: TGTGCCATCACGGAGGGGGCGGGCACTGAAGCTTTCTTT. It codes for CAITEGAGTEAFF.

The chain is built from TRBV5-4 and TRBJ2-1; the match to TRBD2 covers 13 bases. CDR3 length: 15 residues. V was pared by 5 bases and J by 7 bases, with 6 bases of the junction left unmatched. Germline V gene lookup returns CDR1 SGHNT and CDR2 YYREEE (reference sequence). The CDR3 nucleotides are TGTGCCAGCAGAAGACCGGGACTAGCGGGAAATGAGCAGTTCTTC. It translates to CASRRPGLAGNEQFF. The variable domain in full, completed from reference TRBV5-4 and TRBJ2-1, reads ETGVTQSPTHLIKTRGQQVTLRCSSQSGHNTVSWYQQALGQGPQFIFQYYREEENGRGNFPPRFSGLQFPNYSSELNVNALELDDSALYLCASRRPGLAGNEQFFGPGTRLTVL.

This clone is medium-sized (0.01 to 0.1%) by share. The chain has TRBV15 and TRBJ1-5, with 7 bases lining up with TRBD1. The V gene's germline CDR1 is LNHNV and CDR2 YYDKDF (reference sequence). Trimming took 3 bases from V and 2 from J; bases not matched to a gene: 4. This CDR3 has 15 residues. CDR3 nucleotide sequence: TGTGCCACCAGCAGTTCCGGGACAGGCAATCAGCCCCAGCATTTT. Amino acid sequence: CATSSSGTGNQPQHF. The variable domain in full, completed from reference TRBV15 and TRBJ1-5, reads DAMVIQNPRYQVTQFGKPVTLSCSQTLNHNVMYWYQQKSSQAPKLLFHYYDKDFNNEADTPDNFQSRRPNTSFCFLDIRSPGLGDTAMYLCATSSSGTGNQPQHFGDGTRLSIL.

The V gene is TRBV7-8, the J gene TRBJ2-7; 9 nucleotides line up with TRBD2. The CDR3 length is 17 residues. V was clipped by 5 bases and J by 2 bases; unmatched bases: 13. The germline V gene has CDR1 SGHVS and CDR2 FQNEAQ. CDR3 loop: CASSPRKGAGGTYEQYF. The DNA of the CDR3 is TGTGCCAGCAGCCCACGAAAGGGAGCGGGGGGCACCTACGAGCAGTACTTC.

The chain joins TRBV7-7 to TRBJ1-3; weak D call: TRBD1 (5 bases). CDR1 and CDR2 from the germline V gene are SSHAT and FNYEAQ (reference sequence). This CDR3 spans 14 amino acids. Trimming pared 5 bases from V and 4 bases from J, leaving 12 bases between. The CDR3 loop reads CASSPGLSGNTIYF. The CDR3 coding sequence is TGTGCCAGCAGCCCAGGGCTTTCGGGAAACACCATATATTTT.

This clone appeared a single time. The chain is built from TRBV10-2 and TRBJ2-7; TRBD2 agrees at 10 bases. V trimming: 3 bases; J trimming: 3 bases; junction bases outside the gene matches: 8. CDR3 size: 16 residues. Germline-derived CDR1 and CDR2 are WSHSY and SAAADI. The CDR3, as DNA: TGCGCCAGCAGTGAAGCTAGCGGGAGCCTTTTCTACGAGCAGTACGTC. This sequence encodes CASSEASGSLFYEQYV.

The rearrangement joins TRBV7-2 to TRBJ1-5; a weak D match, TRBD1 (5 bases). The CDR3 runs to 14 residues. The germline CDR1 and CDR2 sequences are SGHTA and FQGNSA. Between the trimmed V and J ends, which lost 6 bases and 7 bases, there was a span of 16 bases. Here the CDR3 reads CASSSGLGYQPQHF. The CDR3 nucleotides read TGTGCCAGCAGTTCAGGGTTGGGTTACCAGCCCCAGCATTTT. The entire variable domain, with the rest obtained from reference TRBV7-2 and TRBJ1-5, is as follows: GAGVSQSPSNKVTEKGKDVELRCDPISGHTALYWYRQSLGQGLEFLIYFQGNSAPDKSGLPSDRFSAERTGGSVSTLTIQRTQQEDSAVYLCASSSGLGYQPQHFGDGTRLSIL.

This chain connects TRBV6-5 to TRBJ2-1, with a tentative D call TRBD2 (6 bases). This CDR3 has 14 residues. Germline CDR1 reads MNHEY; CDR2 reads SVGAGI. Deletions cut 5 bases from V and 3 bases from J, with 11 bases between. The chain's CDR3 is CASSPTGSYNEQFF. The CDR3 nucleotides read TGTGCCAGCAGTCCTACCGGGAGCTACAATGAGCAGTTCTTC.

This clone has a handful of counts. V usage is TRBV4-2 and J usage is TRBJ2-3, with TRBD2 as a possible D gene (6 bases). The V gene lost 1 base and the J gene lost 4 bases, with 12 bases spanning the gap. CDR3 length equals 15 residues. The germline CDR1 and CDR2 sequences are LGHNA and YNFKEQ. CDR3 residues: CASSQGTGDADTQYF. The CDR3, as DNA: TGTGCCAGCAGCCAAGGCACGGGGGATGCAGATACGCAGTATTTT.

V usage is TRBV20-1 and J usage is TRBJ2-1, with unresolved D. The ends were cut back, 4 bases at V and 7 bases at J, with 8 bases in the middle. The CDR3 has 11 residues. In germline, CDR1 is DFQATT, CDR2 SNEGSKA (reference sequence). CDR3 nucleotides: TGCAGTGCTAAGAGGAGTAATGAGCAGTTCTTC. Protein: CSAKRSNEQFF.

V gene TRBV28 combines with J gene TRBJ2-3; TRBD2 aligns across 11 bases. The CDR3 extends over 16 amino acids. J was trimmed by 7 bases and V by 4 bases; bases with no gene match: 10. Germline loops: CDR1 MDHEN, CDR2 SYDVKM. DNA of the CDR3: TGTGCCAGCAGTTCTACCCCTAGCGGGGGGCAAAATACGCAGTATTTT. It specifies CASSSTPSGGQNTQYF.